This T cell receptor beta chain was identified in a study of cytomegalovirus exposure and HLA in healthy donors. Findings and caveats of the study: Reportedly, a later analysis found an Asian-associated ancestry cluster had fewer N-insertions than the approximately 670-donor mean. Accounts indicate the classifier identified cytomegalovirus status with strong specificity and sensitivity. Within an earlier analysis, most TCR beta V segments proved productive either about 90% or about 30% of the time. While the bulk of TCR sequences proved rare, some public TCRs turned up in many donors.

V trimming: 5 bases; J trimming: 3 bases; junction bases outside the gene matches: 5. Germline V lookup: CDR1 SGHNT, CDR2 YYREEE (reference sequence). The CDR3 extends over 14 amino acids. PCR primers comprised 60 Vbeta and 13 Jbeta primers. TCRdb's table, derived via immunoSEQ multiplex PCR, lists solely in-frame clones and lacks some. The table records around 140,000 clones, approximately 70% of them present only once. This clone was counted a few times. The antigen is unknown. Specimen: PBMCs. This receptor was identified in a woman in her fifties or sixties in good health and CMV-seropositive. The J gene is TRBJ1-1, the V gene TRBV5-4; 9 bases line up with TRBD1. The CDR3 here is CASSFDRGYTEAFF. Written as DNA, the CDR3 is TGTGCCAGCAGTTTCGACAGGGGGTACACTGAAGCTTTCTTT.